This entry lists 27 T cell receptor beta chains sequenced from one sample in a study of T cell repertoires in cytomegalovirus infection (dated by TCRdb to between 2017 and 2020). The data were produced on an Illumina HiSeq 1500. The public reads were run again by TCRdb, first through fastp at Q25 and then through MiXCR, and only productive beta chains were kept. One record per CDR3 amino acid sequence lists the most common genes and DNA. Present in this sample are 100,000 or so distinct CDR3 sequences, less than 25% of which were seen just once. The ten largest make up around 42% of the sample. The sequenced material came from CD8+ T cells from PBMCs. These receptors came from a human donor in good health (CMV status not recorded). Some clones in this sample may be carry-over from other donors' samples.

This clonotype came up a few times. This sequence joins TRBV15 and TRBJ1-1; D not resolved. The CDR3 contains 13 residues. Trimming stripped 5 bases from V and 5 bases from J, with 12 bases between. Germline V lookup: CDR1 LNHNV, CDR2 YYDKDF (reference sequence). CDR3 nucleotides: TGTGCCACCAGCTTGTGGATGACGACTGAAGCTTTCTTT. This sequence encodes CATSLWMTTEAFF.

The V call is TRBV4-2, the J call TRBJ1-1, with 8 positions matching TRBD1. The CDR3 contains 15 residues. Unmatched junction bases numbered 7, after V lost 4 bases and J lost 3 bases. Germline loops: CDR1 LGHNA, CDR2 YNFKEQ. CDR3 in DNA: TGTGCCAGCAGCCCCAGGACAGGGACGGACACTGAAGCTTTCTTT. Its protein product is CASSPRTGTDTEAFF.

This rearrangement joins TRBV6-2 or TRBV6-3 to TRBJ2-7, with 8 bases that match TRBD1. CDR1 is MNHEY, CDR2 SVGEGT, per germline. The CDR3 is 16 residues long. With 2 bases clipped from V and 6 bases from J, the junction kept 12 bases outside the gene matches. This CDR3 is CASSYATETGAGEQYF. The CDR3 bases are TGTGCCAGCAGTTACGCCACTGAGACAGGGGCGGGCGAGCAGTACTTC.

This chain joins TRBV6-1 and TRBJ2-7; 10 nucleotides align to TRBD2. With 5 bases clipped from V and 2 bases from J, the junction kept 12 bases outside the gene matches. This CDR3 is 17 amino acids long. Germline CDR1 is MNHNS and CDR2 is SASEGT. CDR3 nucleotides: TGTGCCAGCAGTTACCCCCCCCTAGCGGGAGACCCCTACGAGCAGTACTTC. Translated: CASSYPPLAGDPYEQYF.

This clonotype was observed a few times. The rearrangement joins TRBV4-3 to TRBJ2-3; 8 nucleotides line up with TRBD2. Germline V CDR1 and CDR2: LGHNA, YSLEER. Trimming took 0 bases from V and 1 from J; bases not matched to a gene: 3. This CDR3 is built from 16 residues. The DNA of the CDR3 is TGCGCCAGCAGCCAAGATTCAGCGGGGGGCACAGATACGCAGTATTTT. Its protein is CASSQDSAGGTDTQYF.

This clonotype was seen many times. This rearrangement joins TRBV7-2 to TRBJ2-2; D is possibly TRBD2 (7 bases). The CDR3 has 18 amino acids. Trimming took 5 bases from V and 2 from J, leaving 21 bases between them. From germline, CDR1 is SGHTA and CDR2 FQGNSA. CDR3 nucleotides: TGTGCCAGCAGCGACGACCCCGGGCGGGGGCACAACACCGGGGAGCTGTTTTTT. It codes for CASSDDPGRGHNTGELFF.

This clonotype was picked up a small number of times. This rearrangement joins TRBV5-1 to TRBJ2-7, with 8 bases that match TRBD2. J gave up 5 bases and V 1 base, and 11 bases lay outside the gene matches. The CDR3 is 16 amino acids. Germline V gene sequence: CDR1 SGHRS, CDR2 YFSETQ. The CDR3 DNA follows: TGCGCCAGCAGCTTGAGTTTCCGGGGGGGGCGCGACGAGCAGTACTTC. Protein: CASSLSFRGGRDEQYF.

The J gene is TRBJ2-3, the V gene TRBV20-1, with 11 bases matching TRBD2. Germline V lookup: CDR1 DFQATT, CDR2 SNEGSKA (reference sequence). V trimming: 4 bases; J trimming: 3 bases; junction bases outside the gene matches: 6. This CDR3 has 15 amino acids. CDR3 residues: CSATSSGGRTDTQYF. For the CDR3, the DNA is TGCAGTGCTACTTCTAGCGGGGGGAGAACAGATACGCAGTATTTT.

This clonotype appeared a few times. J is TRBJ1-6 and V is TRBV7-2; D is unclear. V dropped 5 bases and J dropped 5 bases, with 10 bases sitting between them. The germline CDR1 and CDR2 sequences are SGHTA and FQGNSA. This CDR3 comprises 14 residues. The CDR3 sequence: CASSPVPNNSPLHF. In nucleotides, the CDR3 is TGTGCCAGCAGCCCCGTTCCGAATAATTCACCCCTCCACTTT.

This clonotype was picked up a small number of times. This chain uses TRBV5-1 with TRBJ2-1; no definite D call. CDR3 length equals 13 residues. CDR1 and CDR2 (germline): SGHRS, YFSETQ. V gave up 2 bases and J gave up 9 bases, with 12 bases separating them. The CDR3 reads CASSLGSVGEQFF. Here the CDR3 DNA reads TGCGCCAGCAGCTTAGGGTCGGTTGGTGAGCAGTTCTTC.

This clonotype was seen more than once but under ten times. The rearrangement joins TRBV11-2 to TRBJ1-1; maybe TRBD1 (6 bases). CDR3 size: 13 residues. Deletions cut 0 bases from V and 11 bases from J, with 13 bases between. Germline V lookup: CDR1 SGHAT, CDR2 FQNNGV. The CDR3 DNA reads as TGTGCCAGCAGCTTAGACAGGGGCAATTTTGCTTTCTTT. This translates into CASSLDRGNFAFF.

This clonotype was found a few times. For the CDR3, the DNA is TGTGCCAGCACCCTATCTTTAAGGCCATATGGCTACACCTTC. Protein: CASTLSLRPYGYTF. The chain is built from TRBV7-6 and TRBJ1-2; D gene ambiguous. The V gene's germline CDR1 is SGHVS and CDR2 FNYEAQ. With 7 bases removed from V and 5 bases from J, the gap between germline ends came to 17 bases. CDR3 size: 14 residues.

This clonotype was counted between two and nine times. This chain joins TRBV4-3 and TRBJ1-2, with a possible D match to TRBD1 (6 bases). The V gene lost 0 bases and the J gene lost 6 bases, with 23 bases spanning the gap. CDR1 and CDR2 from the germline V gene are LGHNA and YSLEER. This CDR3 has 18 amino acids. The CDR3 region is CASSQDRTQGSFSDGYTF. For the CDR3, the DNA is TGCGCCAGCAGCCAAGATCGGACGCAGGGGTCTTTTTCCGATGGCTACACCTTC.

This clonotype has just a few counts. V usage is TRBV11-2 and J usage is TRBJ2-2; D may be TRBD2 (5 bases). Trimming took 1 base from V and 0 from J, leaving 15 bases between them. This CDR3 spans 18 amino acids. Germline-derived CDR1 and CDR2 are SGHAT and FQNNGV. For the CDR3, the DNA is TGTGCCAGCAGCTTAGCCCCCTCCTCGGGGTCGAACACCGGGGAGCTGTTTTTT. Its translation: CASSLAPSSGSNTGELFF.

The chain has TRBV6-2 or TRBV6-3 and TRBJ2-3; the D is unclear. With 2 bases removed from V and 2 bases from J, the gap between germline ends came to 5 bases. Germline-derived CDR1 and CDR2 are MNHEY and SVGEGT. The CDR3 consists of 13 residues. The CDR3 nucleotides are TGTGCCAGCAGTTACGAGTCCACAGATACGCAGTATTTT. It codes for CASSYESTDTQYF.

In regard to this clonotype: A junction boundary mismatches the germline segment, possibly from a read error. The CDR3 is CTSSQTAGGADTQYF. The DNA for the CDR3 is TGCACCAGCAGCCAAACCGCGGGAGGAGCAGATACGCAGTATTTT. The chain recombines TRBV4-3 with TRBJ2-3, with 8 bases matching TRBD2. In germline, CDR1 is LGHNA, CDR2 YSLEER. This CDR3 region has 15 residues.

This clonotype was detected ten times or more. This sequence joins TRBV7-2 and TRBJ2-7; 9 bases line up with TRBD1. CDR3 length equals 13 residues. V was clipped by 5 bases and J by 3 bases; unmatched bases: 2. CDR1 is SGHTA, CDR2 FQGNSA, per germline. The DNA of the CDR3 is TGTGCCAGCAGCCGGGGACAGGGCTACGAGCAGTACTTC. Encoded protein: CASSRGQGYEQYF.

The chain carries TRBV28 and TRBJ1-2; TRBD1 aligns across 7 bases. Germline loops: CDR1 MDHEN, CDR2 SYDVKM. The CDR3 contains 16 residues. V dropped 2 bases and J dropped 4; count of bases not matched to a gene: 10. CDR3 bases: TGTGCCAGCAGTTTACCCAGAGTACAGGGGAGCTATGGCTACACCTTC. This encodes CASSLPRVQGSYGYTF.

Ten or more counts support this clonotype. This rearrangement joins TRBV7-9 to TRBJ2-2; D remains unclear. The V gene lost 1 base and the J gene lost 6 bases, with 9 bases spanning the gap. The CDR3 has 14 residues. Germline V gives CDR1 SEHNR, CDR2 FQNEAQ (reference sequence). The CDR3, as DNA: TGTGCCAGCAGCTTAGACCCTTGGGCCGGGGAGCTGTTTTTT. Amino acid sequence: CASSLDPWAGELFF. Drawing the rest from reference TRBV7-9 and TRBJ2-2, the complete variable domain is DTGVSQNPRHKITKRGQNVTFRCDPISEHNRLYWYRQTLGQGPEFLTYFQNEAQLEKSRLLSDRFSAERPKGSFSTLEIQRTEQGDSAMYLCASSLDPWAGELFFGEGSRLTVL.

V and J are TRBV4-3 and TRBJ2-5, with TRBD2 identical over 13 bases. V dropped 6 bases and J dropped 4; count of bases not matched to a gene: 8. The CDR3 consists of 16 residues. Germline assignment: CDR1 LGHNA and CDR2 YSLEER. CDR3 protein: CASSLLAGGSGETQYF. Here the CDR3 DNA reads TGCGCCAGCAGTCTACTAGCGGGAGGGTCAGGAGAGACCCAGTACTTC.

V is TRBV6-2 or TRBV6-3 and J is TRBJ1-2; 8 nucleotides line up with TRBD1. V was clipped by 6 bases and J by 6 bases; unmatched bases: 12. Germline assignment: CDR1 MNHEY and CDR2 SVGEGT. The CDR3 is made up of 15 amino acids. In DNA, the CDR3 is TGTGCCAGCAGCCCAAAAGGACAGGGACCTCATGGCTACACCTTC. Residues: CASSPKGQGPHGYTF.

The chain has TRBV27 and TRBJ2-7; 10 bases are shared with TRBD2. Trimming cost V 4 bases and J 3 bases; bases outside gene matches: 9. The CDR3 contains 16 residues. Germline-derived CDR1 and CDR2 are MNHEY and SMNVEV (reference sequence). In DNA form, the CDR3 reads TGTGCCAGCAGTTCAGTAGCGGGAGGTAGCGTCTACGAGCAGTACTTC. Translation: CASSSVAGGSVYEQYF.

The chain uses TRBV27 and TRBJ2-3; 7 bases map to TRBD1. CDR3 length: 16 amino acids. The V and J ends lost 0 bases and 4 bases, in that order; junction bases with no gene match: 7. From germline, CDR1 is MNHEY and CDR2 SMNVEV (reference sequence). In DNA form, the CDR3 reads TGTGCCAGCAGTTTATCGGGGACAGACCTCCCAGATACGCAGTATTTT. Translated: CASSLSGTDLPDTQYF.

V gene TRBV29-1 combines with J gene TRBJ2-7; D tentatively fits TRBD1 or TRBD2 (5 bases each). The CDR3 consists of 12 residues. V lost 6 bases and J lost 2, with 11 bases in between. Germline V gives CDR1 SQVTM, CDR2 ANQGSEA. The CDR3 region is CSVGDGTYEQYF. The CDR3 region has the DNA TGCAGCGTCGGGGACGGAACCTACGAGCAGTACTTC.

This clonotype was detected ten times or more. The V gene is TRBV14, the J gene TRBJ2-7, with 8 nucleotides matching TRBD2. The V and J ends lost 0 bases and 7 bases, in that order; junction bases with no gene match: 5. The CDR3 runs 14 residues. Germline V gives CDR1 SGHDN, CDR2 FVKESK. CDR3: CASSQEPGGSEQYF. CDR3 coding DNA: TGTGCCAGCAGCCAAGAACCGGGGGGGAGTGAGCAGTACTTC.

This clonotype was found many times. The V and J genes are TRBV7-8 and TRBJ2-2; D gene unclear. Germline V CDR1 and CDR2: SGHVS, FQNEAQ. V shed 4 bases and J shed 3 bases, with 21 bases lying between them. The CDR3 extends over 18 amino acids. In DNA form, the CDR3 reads TGTGCCAGCAGCTCCCCTACTACCCCTGACACCGACACCGGGGAGCTGTTTTTT. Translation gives CASSSPTTPDTDTGELFF. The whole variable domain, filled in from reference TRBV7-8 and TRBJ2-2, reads GAGVSQSPRYKVAKRGQDVALRCDPISGHVSLFWYQQALGQGPEFLTYFQNEAQLDKSGLPSDRFFAERPEGSVSTLKIQRTQQEDSAVYLCASSSPTTPDTDTGELFFGEGSRLTVL.

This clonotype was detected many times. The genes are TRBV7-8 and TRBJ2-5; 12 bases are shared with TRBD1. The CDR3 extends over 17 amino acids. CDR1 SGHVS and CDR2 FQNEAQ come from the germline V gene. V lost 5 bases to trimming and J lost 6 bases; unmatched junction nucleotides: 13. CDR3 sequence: CASSGNPGTGGRKTQYF. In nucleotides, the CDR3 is TGTGCCAGCAGCGGCAACCCCGGGACAGGGGGCCGGAAGACCCAGTACTTC. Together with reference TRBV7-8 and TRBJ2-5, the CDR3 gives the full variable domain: GAGVSQSPRYKVAKRGQDVALRCDPISGHVSLFWYQQALGQGPEFLTYFQNEAQLDKSGLPSDRFFAERPEGSVSTLKIQRTQQEDSAVYLCASSGNPGTGGRKTQYFGPGTRLLVL.